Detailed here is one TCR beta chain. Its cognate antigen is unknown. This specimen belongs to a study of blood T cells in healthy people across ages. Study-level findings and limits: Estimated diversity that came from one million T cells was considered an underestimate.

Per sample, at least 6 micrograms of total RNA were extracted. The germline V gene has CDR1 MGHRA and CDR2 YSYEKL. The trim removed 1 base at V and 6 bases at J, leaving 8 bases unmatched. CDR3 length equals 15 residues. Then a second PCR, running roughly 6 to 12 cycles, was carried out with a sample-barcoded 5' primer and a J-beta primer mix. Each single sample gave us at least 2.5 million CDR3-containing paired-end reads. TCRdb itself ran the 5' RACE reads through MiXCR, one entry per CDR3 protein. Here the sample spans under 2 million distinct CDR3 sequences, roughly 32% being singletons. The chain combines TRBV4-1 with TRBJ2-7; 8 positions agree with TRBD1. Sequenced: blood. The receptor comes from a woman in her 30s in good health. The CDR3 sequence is CASSQVRQGTGEQYF. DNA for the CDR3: TGCGCCAGCAGCCAAGTCCGACAGGGGACAGGCGAGCAGTACTTC.